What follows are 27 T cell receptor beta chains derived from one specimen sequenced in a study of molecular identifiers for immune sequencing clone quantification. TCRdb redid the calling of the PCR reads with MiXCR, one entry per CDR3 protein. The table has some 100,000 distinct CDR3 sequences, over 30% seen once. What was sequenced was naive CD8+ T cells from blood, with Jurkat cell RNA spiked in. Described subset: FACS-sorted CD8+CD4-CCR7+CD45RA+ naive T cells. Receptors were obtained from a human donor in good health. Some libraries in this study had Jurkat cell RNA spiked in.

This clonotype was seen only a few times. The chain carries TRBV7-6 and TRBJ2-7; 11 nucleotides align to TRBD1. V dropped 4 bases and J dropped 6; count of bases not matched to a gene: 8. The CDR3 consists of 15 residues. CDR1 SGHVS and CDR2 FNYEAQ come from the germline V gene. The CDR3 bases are TGTGCCAGCAGCTCGACTACGGGACAGGGGGGCGAGCAGTACTTC. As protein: CASSSTTGQGGEQYF.

This CDR3 is CATSLAGNTEAFF. The CDR3 DNA is TGTGCCACCAGTCTGGCCGGAAACACTGAAGCTTTCTTT. The gene calls are TRBV24-1 and TRBJ1-1; D uncertain. In germline, CDR1 is KGHDR, CDR2 SFDVKD. The CDR3 contains 13 residues. V was trimmed by 6 bases and J by 2 bases, leaving 9 bases between them.

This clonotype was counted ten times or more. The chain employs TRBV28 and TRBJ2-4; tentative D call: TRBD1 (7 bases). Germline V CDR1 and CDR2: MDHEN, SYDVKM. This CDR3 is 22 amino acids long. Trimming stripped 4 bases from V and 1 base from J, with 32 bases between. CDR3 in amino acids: CASSSVHKGGAGSRLAKNIQYF. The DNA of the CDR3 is TGTGCCAGCAGTTCCGTACATAAAGGGGGCGCGGGATCCCGTTTGGCCAAAAACATTCAGTACTTC.

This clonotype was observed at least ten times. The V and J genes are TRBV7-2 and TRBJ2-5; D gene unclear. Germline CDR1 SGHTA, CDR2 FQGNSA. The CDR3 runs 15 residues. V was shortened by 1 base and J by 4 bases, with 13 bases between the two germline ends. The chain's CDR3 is CASSLVVPAGETQYF. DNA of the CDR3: TGTGCCAGCAGCTTAGTGGTCCCGGCCGGAGAGACCCAGTACTTC.

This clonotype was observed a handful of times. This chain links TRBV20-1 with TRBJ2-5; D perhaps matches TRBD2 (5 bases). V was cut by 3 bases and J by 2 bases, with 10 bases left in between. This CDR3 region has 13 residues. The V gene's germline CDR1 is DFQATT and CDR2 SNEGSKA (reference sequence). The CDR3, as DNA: TGCAGTGCTAGGGGCGGGTGGCAAGAGACCCAGTACTTC. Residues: CSARGGWQETQYF.

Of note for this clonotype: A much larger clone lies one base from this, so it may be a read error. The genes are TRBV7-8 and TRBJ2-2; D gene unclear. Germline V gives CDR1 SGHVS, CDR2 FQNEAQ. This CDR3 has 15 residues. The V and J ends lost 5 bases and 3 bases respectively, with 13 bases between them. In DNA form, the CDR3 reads TGTGCCAGCAGCCCCCCAGGTGCGGACACCGGGGAGCTGTTTTTT. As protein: CASSPPGADTGELFF.

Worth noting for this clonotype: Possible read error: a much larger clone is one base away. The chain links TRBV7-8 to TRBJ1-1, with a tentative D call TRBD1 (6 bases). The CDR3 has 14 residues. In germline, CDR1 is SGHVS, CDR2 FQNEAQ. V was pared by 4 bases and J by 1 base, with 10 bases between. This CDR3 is CASSSAGANTEAFF. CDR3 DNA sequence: TGTGCCAGCAGCTCAGCGGGGGCGAACACTGAAGCTTTCTTT.

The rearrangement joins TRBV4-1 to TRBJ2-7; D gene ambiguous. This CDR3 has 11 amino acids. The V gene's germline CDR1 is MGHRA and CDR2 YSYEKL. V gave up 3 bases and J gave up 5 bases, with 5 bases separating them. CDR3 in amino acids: CASSHGHEQYF. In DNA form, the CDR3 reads TGCGCCAGCAGCCACGGCCACGAGCAGTACTTC.

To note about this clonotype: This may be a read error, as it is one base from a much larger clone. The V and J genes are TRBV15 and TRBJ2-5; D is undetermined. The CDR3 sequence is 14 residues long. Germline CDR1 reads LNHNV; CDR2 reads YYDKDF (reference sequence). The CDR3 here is CATSRGLTGESQYF. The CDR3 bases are TGTGCCACCAGCAGGGGCTTAACCGGAGAGTCCCAGTACTTC.

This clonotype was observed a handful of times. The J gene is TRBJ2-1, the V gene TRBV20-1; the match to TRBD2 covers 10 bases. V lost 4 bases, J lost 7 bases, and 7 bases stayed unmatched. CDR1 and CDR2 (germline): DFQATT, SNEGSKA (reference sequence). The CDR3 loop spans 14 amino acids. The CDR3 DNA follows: TGCAGTGCTAAAGGATTAGCGGGAGGTAATGAGCAGTTCTTC. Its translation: CSAKGLAGGNEQFF.

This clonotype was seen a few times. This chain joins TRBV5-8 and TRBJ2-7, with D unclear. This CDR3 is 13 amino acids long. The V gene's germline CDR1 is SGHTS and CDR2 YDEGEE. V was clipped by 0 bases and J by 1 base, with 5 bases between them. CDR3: CASSLEASYEQYF. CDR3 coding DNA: TGTGCCAGCAGCTTGGAAGCTTCCTACGAGCAGTACTTC.

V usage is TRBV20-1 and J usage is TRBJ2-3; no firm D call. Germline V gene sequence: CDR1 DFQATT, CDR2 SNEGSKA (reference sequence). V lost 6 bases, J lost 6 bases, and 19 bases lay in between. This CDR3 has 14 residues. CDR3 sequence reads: CSATYPVVGDTQYF. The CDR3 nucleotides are TGCAGTGCCACTTACCCAGTGGTGGGGGATACGCAGTATTTT.

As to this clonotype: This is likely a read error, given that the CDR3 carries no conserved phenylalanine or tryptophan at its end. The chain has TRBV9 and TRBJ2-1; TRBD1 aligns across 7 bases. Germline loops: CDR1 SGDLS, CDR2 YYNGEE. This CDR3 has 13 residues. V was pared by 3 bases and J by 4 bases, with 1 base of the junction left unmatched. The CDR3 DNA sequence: TGTGCCAGCAGCGGGGGACAGTACAATGAGCAGTTCATC. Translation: CASSGGQYNEQFI.

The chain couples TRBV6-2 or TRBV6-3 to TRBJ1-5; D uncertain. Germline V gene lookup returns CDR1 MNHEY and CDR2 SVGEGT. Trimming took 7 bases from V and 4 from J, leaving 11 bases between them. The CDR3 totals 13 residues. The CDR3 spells CASTDSRNQPQHF. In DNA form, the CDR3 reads TGTGCCAGCACGGATAGCAGAAATCAGCCCCAGCATTTT.

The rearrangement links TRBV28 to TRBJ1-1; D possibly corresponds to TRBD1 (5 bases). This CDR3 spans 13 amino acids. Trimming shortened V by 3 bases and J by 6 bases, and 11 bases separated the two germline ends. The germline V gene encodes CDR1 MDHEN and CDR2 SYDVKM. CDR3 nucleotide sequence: TGTGCCAGCAGTTTGGGCAGGGCTGCTGAAGCTTTCTTT. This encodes CASSLGRAAEAFF.

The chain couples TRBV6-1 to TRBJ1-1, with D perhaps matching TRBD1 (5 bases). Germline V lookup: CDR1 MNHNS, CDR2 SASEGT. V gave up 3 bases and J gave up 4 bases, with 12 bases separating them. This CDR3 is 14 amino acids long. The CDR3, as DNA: TGTGCCAGCAGTGAGGGGGGGAGCGGCACTGAAGCTTTCTTT. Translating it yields CASSEGGSGTEAFF.

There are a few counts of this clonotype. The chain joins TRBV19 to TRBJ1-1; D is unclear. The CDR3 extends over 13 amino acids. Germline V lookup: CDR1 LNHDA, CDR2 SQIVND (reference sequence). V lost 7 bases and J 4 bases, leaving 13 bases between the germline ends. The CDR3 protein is CASTRYLTTEAFF. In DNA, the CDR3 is TGTGCCAGTACCAGATACCTGACCACTGAAGCTTTCTTT.

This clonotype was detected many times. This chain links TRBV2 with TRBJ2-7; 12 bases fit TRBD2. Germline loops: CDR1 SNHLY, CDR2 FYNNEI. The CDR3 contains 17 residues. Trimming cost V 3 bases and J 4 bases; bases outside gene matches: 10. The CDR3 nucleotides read TGTGCCAGCAGTGAGACCGCTTTAACTAGCGGGAGGTACGAGCAGTACTTC. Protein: CASSETALTSGRYEQYF.

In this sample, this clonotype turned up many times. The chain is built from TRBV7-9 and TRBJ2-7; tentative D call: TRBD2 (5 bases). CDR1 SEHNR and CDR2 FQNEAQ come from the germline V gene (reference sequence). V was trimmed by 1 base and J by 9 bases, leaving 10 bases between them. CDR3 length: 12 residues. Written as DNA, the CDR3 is TGTGCCAGCAGCTTAGTCGAAGGAGGGCAGTACTTC. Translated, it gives CASSLVEGGQYF.

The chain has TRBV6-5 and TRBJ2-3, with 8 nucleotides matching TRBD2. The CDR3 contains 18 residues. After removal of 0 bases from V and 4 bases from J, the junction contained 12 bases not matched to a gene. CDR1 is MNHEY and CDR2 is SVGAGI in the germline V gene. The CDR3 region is CASSYSRVNQREPDTQYF. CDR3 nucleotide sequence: TGTGCCAGCAGTTACTCGAGGGTTAATCAGCGGGAGCCAGATACGCAGTATTTT.

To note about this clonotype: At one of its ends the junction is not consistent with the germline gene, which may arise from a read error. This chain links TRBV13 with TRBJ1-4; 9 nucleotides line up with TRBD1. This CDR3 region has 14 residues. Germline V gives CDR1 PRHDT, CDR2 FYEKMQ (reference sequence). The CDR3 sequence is CASSFTGGEEKLYF. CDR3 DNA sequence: TGTGCCAGCAGCTTTACAGGGGGCGAAGAAAAACTGTATTTT.

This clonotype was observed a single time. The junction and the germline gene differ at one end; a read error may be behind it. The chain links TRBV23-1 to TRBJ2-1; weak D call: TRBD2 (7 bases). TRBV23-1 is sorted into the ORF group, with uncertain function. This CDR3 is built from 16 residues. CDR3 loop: CATLRGGGRPANEQLF. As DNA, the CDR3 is TGCGCCACCCTAAGGGGGGGGGGGCGGCCAGCCAATGAGCAGTTATTC.

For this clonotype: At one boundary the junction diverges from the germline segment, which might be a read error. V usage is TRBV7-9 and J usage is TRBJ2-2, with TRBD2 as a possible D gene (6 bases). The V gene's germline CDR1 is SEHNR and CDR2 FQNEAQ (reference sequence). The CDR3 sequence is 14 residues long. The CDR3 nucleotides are TGTGCCAGCAGCTTCGGGACGAACACCGGGGAGGTGTTTTTT. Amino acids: CASSFGTNTGEVFF.

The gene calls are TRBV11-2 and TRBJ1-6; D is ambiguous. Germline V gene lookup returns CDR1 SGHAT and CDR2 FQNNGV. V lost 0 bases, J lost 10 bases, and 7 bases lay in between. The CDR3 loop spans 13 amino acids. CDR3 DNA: TGTGCCAGCAGCTTAGATCTAGGGTCACCCCTCCACTTT. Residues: CASSLDLGSPLHF.

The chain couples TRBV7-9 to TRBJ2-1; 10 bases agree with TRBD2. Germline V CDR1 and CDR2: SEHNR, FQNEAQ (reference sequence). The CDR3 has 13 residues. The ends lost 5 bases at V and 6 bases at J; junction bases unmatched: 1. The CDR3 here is CASSRTSGNEQFF. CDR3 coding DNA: TGTGCCAGCAGCCGGACTAGCGGCAATGAGCAGTTCTTC.

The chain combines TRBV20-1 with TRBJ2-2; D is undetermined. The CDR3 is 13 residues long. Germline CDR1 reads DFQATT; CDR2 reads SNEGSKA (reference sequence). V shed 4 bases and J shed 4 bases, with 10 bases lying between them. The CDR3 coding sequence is TGCAGTGCTACTTTTAGTGCCACCGGGGAGCTGTTTTTT. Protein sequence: CSATFSATGELFF.

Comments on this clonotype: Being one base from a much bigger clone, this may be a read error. The CDR3 coding sequence is TGTGCCAGCAGCTTAGGGCCCAGCGGGAGTGATGAGCAGTTCTTC. It encodes CASSLGPSGSDEQFF. V is TRBV11-2 and J is TRBJ2-1; TRBD2 aligns across 8 bases. Trimming cost V 1 base and J 8 bases; bases outside gene matches: 7. CDR1 and CDR2 (germline): SGHAT, FQNNGV. This CDR3 contains 15 residues.